The clone carrying this T cell receptor beta chain was detected ten times or more. These data originate in a study of neurological immune-mediated disorders. 5'RACE employing 10-nucleotide random UMIs yielded the cDNA. The output of every sequencing run, over 170 million TCR-beta sequences, came from 15-18 subjects. MiXCR, run by TCRdb on the 5' RACE reads, gives a single entry per CDR3 protein. The sample contains approximately 82,000 distinct CDR3 sequences, roughly 15% of which appear only once. Blood bank volunteers in Maryland, USA, served as healthy controls. This TCR derives from a woman between 45 and 65 years old in good health. The sequencing input was PBMCs.

Here the CDR3 DNA reads TGTGCCAGCACCCCAGGGGCGGGCTACGAGCAGTACTTC. Its translation: CASTPGAGYEQYF. This chain uses TRBV28 with TRBJ2-7, with D possibly TRBD1 on 6 matching bases. The CDR3 covers 13 residues. The germline gives CDR1 MDHEN, CDR2 SYDVKM. V lost 7 bases and J lost 3, with 13 bases in between.